These 14 T cell receptor beta chains originate from one sample sequenced in a study of CD8+ T cells in alopecia areata. Treatment in this sample: oral pan-JAK inhibitor, 5-10 mg twice daily. RNA was extracted and reverse transcribed into cDNA as the sequencing template. TCRdb's copy holds only in-frame clones and misses some; the assay was immunoSEQ multiplex PCR. The table has about 74,000 clones, 25% to 35% seen once. Sequencing was performed on CD8+ T cells sorted from blood, taken at week 4, from a patient treated with tofacitinib. The receptors were sampled from a human donor with alopecia areata.

This rearrangement joins TRBV5-6 to TRBJ2-1, with 7 nucleotides matching TRBD1. The V segment lost 0 bases and the J segment 5 bases; nucleotides outside the gene matches: 11. The V gene's germline CDR1 is SGHDT and CDR2 YYEEEE. CDR3 size: 17 residues. The CDR3, as DNA: TGTGCCAGCAGCTTGGTACCCGACAGGGACAGCGACAATGAGCAGTTCTTC. Residues: CASSLVPDRDSDNEQFF.

V is TRBV4-1 and J is TRBJ1-2; TRBD1 matches at 7 bases. Germline V lookup: CDR1 MGHRA, CDR2 YSYEKL. This CDR3 contains 15 residues. V gave up 5 bases and J gave up 6 bases; unmatched junction bases: 12. CDR3 region: CASSYRQGDQDGYTF. DNA of the CDR3: TGCGCCAGCAGCTATCGACAGGGAGATCAGGATGGCTACACCTTC.

There are many counts of this clone. V is TRBV6-6 and J is TRBJ2-5, with D possibly matching TRBD1 (5 bases). Germline-derived CDR1 and CDR2 are MNHNY and SVGAGI (reference sequence). V was trimmed by 2 bases and J by 1 base, leaving 8 bases between them. The CDR3 covers 14 residues. Here the CDR3 reads CASSYVRVQETQYF. In nucleotides, the CDR3 is TGTGCCAGCAGTTACGTCAGGGTCCAAGAGACCCAGTACTTC.

This clone has more than one count but fewer than ten. This chain uses TRBV29-1 with TRBJ2-5, with 12 bases lining up with TRBD1. The germline V gene encodes CDR1 SQVTM and CDR2 ANQGSEA. The CDR3 is 16 amino acids. Trimming at V came to 7 bases and at J to 1 base, leaving 10 bases not matched to a gene. For the CDR3, the DNA is TGCAGCGCACCGGGACAGGGGGCTTTGGGCCAAGAGACCCAGTACTTC. Translation gives CSAPGQGALGQETQYF.

This clone appeared a single time. Other DNA variants within this sample encode the same CDR3. The V call is TRBV29-1, the J call TRBJ1-1; D gene ambiguous. V lost 0 bases and J 3 bases, leaving 8 bases between the germline ends. Germline V lookup: CDR1 SQVTM, CDR2 ANQGSEA. The CDR3 is made up of 13 amino acids. CDR3 sequence (DNA): TGCAGCGTTGAAGAGGGCACGTACACTGAAGCTTTCTTT. This translates into CSVEEGTYTEAFF.

The sample holds a few counts of this clone. V and J are TRBV29-1 and TRBJ2-7, with 7 positions matching TRBD2. V shed 6 bases and J 2 bases; nucleotides not matched to a gene: 16. Looked up from germline, CDR1 is SQVTM and CDR2 is ANQGSEA. The CDR3 is 16 amino acids. The CDR3 loop reads CSVTGTTDNLPYEQYF. In nucleotides, the CDR3 is TGCAGCGTAACCGGGACTACCGATAACCTACCCTACGAGCAGTACTTC.

This chain connects TRBV29-1 to TRBJ2-3; possibly TRBD1 or TRBD2 for D (5 bases each). Trimming took off 3 bases at V and 5 bases at J, with 18 bases between the two ends. The CDR3 sequence is 15 residues long. Germline CDR1 is SQVTM and CDR2 is ANQGSEA. The CDR3 loop is CSVEWAGRMVDTQYF. CDR3 DNA: TGCAGCGTTGAGTGGGCAGGGAGAATGGTAGATACGCAGTATTTT.

The chain uses TRBV15 and TRBJ1-5; D uncertain. The CDR3 contains 14 residues. CDR1 and CDR2 (germline): LNHNV, YYDKDF (reference sequence). V shed 0 bases and J shed 6 bases, with 9 bases lying between them. The CDR3 nucleotides are TGTGCCACCAGCAGAGATCAGGAGGGTCAGCCCCAGCATTTT. Translated: CATSRDQEGQPQHF.

The chain combines TRBV20-1 with TRBJ2-7, with D uncertain. The CDR3 extends over 11 amino acids. The germline V gene has CDR1 DFQATT and CDR2 SNEGSKA (reference sequence). The V and J ends lost 5 bases and 3 bases respectively, with 8 bases between them. The CDR3 region is CSAQEGYEQYF. CDR3 nucleotide sequence: TGCAGTGCTCAAGAAGGCTACGAGCAGTACTTC.

The chain couples TRBV9 to TRBJ1-5, with D possibly TRBD1 on 6 matching bases. CDR3 size: 14 residues. Germline V gene sequence: CDR1 SGDLS, CDR2 YYNGEE. V was pared by 4 bases and J by 4 bases, with 12 bases between. The DNA for the CDR3 is TGTGCCAGCAGCCCAGGGACACTAAATCAGCCCCAGCATTTT. It encodes CASSPGTLNQPQHF.

As regards this clone: Relative to the germline gene, one junction end is altered; a read error may explain this. The chain combines TRBV5-5 with TRBJ2-5, with a tentative D call TRBD2 (7 bases). CDR3 length equals 15 residues. Germline CDR1 is SGHKS and CDR2 is YYEKEE (reference sequence). In DNA, the CDR3 is TGCGCCAGCAGCCAAGATGGCGGGGGCGGAGAGACCCAGTACTTC. Protein sequence: CASSQDGGGGETQYF.

The J gene is TRBJ2-1, the V gene TRBV11-2; possibly TRBD1 for D (5 bases). Trimming shortened V by 10 bases and J by 11 bases, and 15 bases separated the two germline ends. The germline V gene has CDR1 SGHAT and CDR2 FQNNGV. The CDR3 is 11 residues long. In DNA form, the CDR3 reads TGTGCCACAATCGTAGGGGAAAAGCAGTTCTTC. It yields the protein CATIVGEKQFF.

The chain couples TRBV29-1 to TRBJ2-1; either TRBD1 or TRBD2 may supply D (5 bases each). V was pared by 4 bases and J by 5 bases, with 12 bases between. In germline, CDR1 is SQVTM, CDR2 ANQGSEA. The CDR3 length is 13 residues. In nucleotides, the CDR3 is TGCAGCGTTGGGCCTAGCAGGGACAATGAGCAGTTCTTC. It is translated as CSVGPSRDNEQFF.

This clone was recorded a few times. The chain carries TRBV29-1 and TRBJ2-1, with 8 bases matching TRBD1. The CDR3 covers 14 residues. Germline V gene sequence: CDR1 SQVTM, CDR2 ANQGSEA. Trimming cost V 3 bases and J 5 bases; bases outside gene matches: 6. The CDR3 is CSVEGQGAHNEQFF. The CDR3 DNA reads as TGCAGCGTTGAGGGGCAGGGGGCGCACAATGAGCAGTTCTTC.